Sample share makes the clone carrying this TCR beta chain medium-sized (0.01 to 0.1%). What it recognizes is unknown. The data were obtained in a study of esophageal squamous cell carcinoma under preoperative chemotherapy. Study background: Both tumor-infiltrating lymphocytes and peripheral blood T cells had their TCR repertoires profiled. Study observations and caveats: Chemotherapy was followed by significantly higher TCR diversity in peripheral T cells only, not tumor-infiltrating lymphocytes. Abundant clones tended to shrink rather than expand after paclitaxel-nedaplatin.

With 1 base removed from V and 6 bases from J, the gap between germline ends came to 4 bases. CDR3 size: 12 residues. CDR1 and CDR2 from the germline V gene are SGHTA and FQGNSA. TCRdb re-called the PCR reads through MiXCR, storing one row per CDR3 protein. The repertoire has roughly 30,000 distinct CDR3 sequences, roughly 52% of them found once; the top ten carry around 23%. Indicated time point: after preoperative PTX-NDP chemotherapy. Before surgery, patients were given preoperative paclitaxel-nedaplatin chemotherapy. This specimen was collected from a patient given preoperative chemotherapy. The J gene is TRBJ2-1, the V gene TRBV7-2; D is ambiguous. This clonotype originated in a human donor with esophageal squamous cell carcinoma. The donor label of this sample is uncertain. The CDR3 region has the DNA TGTGCCAGCAGCTTAGTTTTCAATGAGCAGTTCTTC. It codes for CASSLVFNEQFF. Supplemented by reference TRBV7-2 and TRBJ2-1, the full variable domain reads GAGVSQSPSNKVTEKGKDVELRCDPISGHTALYWYRQSLGQGLEFLIYFQGNSAPDKSGLPSDRFSAERTGGSVSTLTIQRTQQEDSAVYLCASSLVFNEQFFGPGTRLTVL.